One T cell receptor beta chain is described in this entry. Its antigen is unknown. The time point denotes: week 35, safety follow-up. Vaccine doses each comprised 300 ug of mutant IDH1 20-mer peptide, with topical imiquimod. Patients came in for eight vaccinations, in weeks 1, 3, 5, 7, 11, 15, 19 and 23. Newly diagnosed WHO grade 3 or 4 IDH1-mutant, ATRX-lost astrocytomas were identified in the donors. This specimen comes from a study of a mutant IDH1 vaccine in newly diagnosed glioma. For the study at large: Beginning 4-6 weeks after radiotherapy alone, or with temozolomide cycles, vaccination took place.

Some clones are missing from TCRdb's copy, which holds only in-frame ones; the method was immunoSEQ multiplex PCR. The sample includes tens of thousands of clones, about 86% of them seen just once. V was pared by 4 bases and J by 6 bases, with 9 bases between. There are 12 residues in the CDR3. Looked up from germline, CDR1 is MNHEY and CDR2 is SVGAGI. This specimen consisted of PBMCs, obtained from a glioma patient whose treatment included an IDH1 peptide vaccine. The chain is built from TRBV6-5 and TRBJ1-2; perhaps TRBD1 as D (5 bases). This sequence originates from a woman aged 40-49 years with glioma. Some clones in this sample may be carry-over from other donors' samples. The CDR3 DNA reads as TGTGCCAGCAGTTCCTCAGGGAATGGCTACACCTTC. Its protein is CASSSSGNGYTF.